Following are 22 T cell receptor beta chains from one sample sequenced in a study of cytomegalovirus exposure and HLA in healthy donors. In the PCR, 60 Vbeta and 13 Jbeta primers were used. The protocol was immunoSEQ multiplex PCR, while the TCRdb copy is restricted to in-frame clones and leaves out a portion. The profile shows about 130,000 clones, approximately 80% of them singletons. Sequencing input: PBMCs. The receptors were gathered from a young man in good health and CMV-seronegative.

The chain joins TRBV25-1 to TRBJ2-7; no firm D call. The CDR3 has 12 residues. Germline V CDR1 and CDR2: MGHDK, SYGVNS. Between the trimmed V and J ends, which lost 4 bases and 6 bases, there was a span of 10 bases. CDR3 sequence reads: CASSGLPAEQYF. For the CDR3, the DNA is TGTGCCAGCAGTGGACTGCCGGCCGAGCAGTACTTC.

This clone was recorded only once. The V and J genes are TRBV5-1 and TRBJ2-5; 13 bases agree with TRBD2. V gave up 7 bases and J gave up 4 bases; unmatched junction bases: 4. Germline V lookup: CDR1 SGHRS, CDR2 YFSETQ. This CDR3 spans 14 amino acids. The CDR3 spells CASGTSGIRETQYF. DNA for the CDR3: TGCGCCAGCGGGACTAGCGGGATTAGAGAGACCCAGTACTTC.

This clone was recorded once. The gene calls are TRBV29-1 and TRBJ1-1; TRBD1 is a possible D gene (5 bases). The CDR3 runs 13 residues. V lost 3 bases, J lost 1 base, and 9 bases lay in between. Germline loops: CDR1 SQVTM, CDR2 ANQGSEA. The DNA for the CDR3 is TGCAGCGTTGAGGGGCATTCGAACACTGAAGCTTTCTTT. Its translation is CSVEGHSNTEAFF.

This clone was found once. The J gene is TRBJ1-1, the V gene TRBV27, with TRBD1 identical over 9 bases. This CDR3 comprises 14 residues. Germline V gene data show CDR1 as MNHEY and CDR2 as SMNVEV (reference sequence). V gave up 8 bases and J gave up 4 bases; unmatched junction bases: 8. The chain's CDR3 is CASSRDRVGTEAFF. The CDR3 bases are TGTGCCAGCTCCCGGGACAGGGTAGGCACTGAAGCTTTCTTT.

This chain links TRBV6-5 with TRBJ1-2, with D tentatively TRBD1 (6 bases). The CDR3 sequence is 16 residues long. The germline V and J ends were trimmed by 0 bases and 0 bases, with 11 bases remaining between them. Germline V CDR1 and CDR2: MNHEY, SVGAGI. CDR3 sequence: CASSYSPGATNYGYTF. Here the CDR3 DNA reads TGTGCCAGCAGTTACTCTCCAGGGGCGACTAACTATGGCTACACCTTC.

CDR3 residues: CASSSLTGSYEQYF. The DNA for the CDR3 is TGTGCCAGTAGTTCCTTGACAGGGTCTTACGAGCAGTACTTC. The rearrangement joins TRBV19 to TRBJ2-7; 7 bases are shared with TRBD1. Germline CDR1 is LNHDA and CDR2 is SQIVND (reference sequence). This CDR3 has 14 amino acids. The junction had 8 bases not matched to a gene; V was cut back by 5 bases and J by 4 bases.

The J gene is TRBJ2-7, the V gene TRBV7-9, with a tentative D call TRBD2 (5 bases). The CDR3 has 13 amino acids. V was pared by 4 bases and J by 6 bases, with 13 bases between. CDR1 is SEHNR, CDR2 FQNEAQ, per germline (reference sequence). The CDR3 DNA is TGTGCCAGCAGCTCCCGAGGGCCGATCGAGCAGTACTTC. Translating gives CASSSRGPIEQYF.

J is TRBJ2-3 and V is TRBV2; TRBD2 is a possible D gene (5 bases). Germline loops: CDR1 SNHLY, CDR2 FYNNEI. Trimming pared 6 bases from V and 5 bases from J, leaving 9 bases between. The CDR3 has 12 residues. The CDR3 region has the DNA TGTGCCAGCAGCGGACTTATAGATACGCAGTATTTT. Translation: CASSGLIDTQYF.

V and J are TRBV2 and TRBJ2-2; D gene unclear. This CDR3 comprises 11 residues. The V gene's germline CDR1 is SNHLY and CDR2 FYNNEI. Trimming took off 4 bases at V and 6 bases at J, with 3 bases between the two ends. CDR3 protein: CASSGAGELFF. The CDR3 DNA reads as TGTGCCAGCAGTGGAGCCGGGGAGCTGTTTTTT.

The rearrangement links TRBV10-3 to TRBJ2-5; D unresolved. The germline CDR1 and CDR2 sequences are ENHRY and SYGVKD. This CDR3 contains 12 residues. V lost 3 bases to trimming and J lost 3 bases, with 5 bases between them. CDR3 sequence reads: CAISEGEETQYF. CDR3 nucleotides: TGTGCCATCAGTGAAGGAGAAGAGACCCAGTACTTC.

This chain joins TRBV28 and TRBJ2-3, with D hard to call. The ends were cut back, 5 bases at V and 0 bases at J, with 6 bases in the middle. Germline CDR1 and CDR2: MDHEN and SYDVKM. The CDR3 is 13 residues long. The CDR3 reads CASSPPSTDTQYF. The CDR3, as DNA: TGTGCCAGCAGTCCCCCGAGCACAGATACGCAGTATTTT.

The V and J genes are TRBV29-1 and TRBJ2-5; D remains unclear. The CDR3 spans 12 residues. The germline V and J ends were trimmed by 3 bases and 4 bases, with 9 bases remaining between them. In germline, CDR1 is SQVTM, CDR2 ANQGSEA. The CDR3, as DNA: TGCAGCGTTGAGCAGGCGTTAGAGACCCAGTACTTC. Its translation: CSVEQALETQYF.

This chain uses TRBV28 with TRBJ2-7; possibly TRBD2 for D (5 bases). Germline V gives CDR1 MDHEN, CDR2 SYDVKM. The CDR3 is made up of 14 amino acids. V lost 5 bases, J lost 4 bases, and 15 bases lay in between. CDR3 DNA: TGTGCCAGCAGTCTCGAGGGAGATGTTTACGAGCAGTACTTC. Amino acids: CASSLEGDVYEQYF.

The rearrangement joins TRBV5-1 to TRBJ2-5, with 9 bases aligning to TRBD1. The V gene's germline CDR1 is SGHRS and CDR2 YFSETQ. The CDR3 sequence is 15 residues long. V trimming: 4 bases; J trimming: 4 bases; junction bases outside the gene matches: 8. CDR3 nucleotides: TGCGCCAGCAGCCCAGGGACAGGGACTACAGAGACCCAGTACTTC. The encoded protein is CASSPGTGTTETQYF.

This clone was recorded once. The chain has TRBV9 and TRBJ2-5, with TRBD2 as a possible D gene (5 bases). Germline lookup yields CDR1 SGDLS and CDR2 YYNGEE. The CDR3 extends over 14 amino acids. The ends were cut back, 0 bases at V and 3 bases at J, with 9 bases in the middle. The CDR3 sequence is CASSVGGVKETQYF. DNA of the CDR3: TGTGCCAGCAGCGTAGGGGGAGTAAAAGAGACCCAGTACTTC.

This chain joins TRBV6-5 and TRBJ2-1; D may be TRBD1 (5 bases). Germline CDR1 and CDR2: MNHEY and SVGAGI. CDR3 length equals 13 residues. V was clipped by 2 bases and J by 4 bases, with 6 bases between them. The CDR3 coding sequence is TGTGCCAGCAGTTACCGACAGTACAATGAGCAGTTCTTC. Translated, it gives CASSYRQYNEQFF.

The chain employs TRBV28 and TRBJ2-2, with D hard to call. CDR1 is MDHEN and CDR2 is SYDVKM in the germline V gene. The CDR3 covers 16 residues. V dropped 6 bases and J dropped 3 bases, with 17 bases sitting between them. This chain's CDR3 is CASSPGFGFDTGELFF. CDR3 coding DNA: TGTGCCAGCAGCCCAGGATTTGGCTTCGACACCGGGGAGCTGTTTTTT. The whole variable domain, remainder taken from reference TRBV28 and TRBJ2-2, is DVKVTQSSRYLVKRTGEKVFLECVQDMDHENMFWYRQDPGLGLRLIYFSYDVKMKEKGDIPEGYSVSREKKERFSLILESASTNQTSMYLCASSPGFGFDTGELFFGEGSRLTVL.

The chain uses TRBV2 and TRBJ2-1, with a possible D match to TRBD1 (6 bases). Trimming pared 1 base from V and 4 bases from J, leaving 11 bases between. The CDR3 is 15 amino acids. CDR1 is SNHLY, CDR2 FYNNEI, per germline. DNA for the CDR3: TGTGCCAGCAGTGAAGGGACAGCGATGTACAATGAGCAGTTCTTC. Its protein is CASSEGTAMYNEQFF.

DNA for the CDR3: TGTGCCAGCAGTTTAGCCGGGGGAGGGATACCCCTTGAAGCTTTCTTT. Its protein is CASSLAGGGIPLEAFF. The gene calls are TRBV27 and TRBJ1-1; a weak D match, TRBD1 (5 bases). Germline lookup yields CDR1 MNHEY and CDR2 SMNVEV (reference sequence). V shed 2 bases and J shed 7 bases, with 20 bases lying between them. The length of the CDR3 is 16 residues.

The chain is built from TRBV28 and TRBJ1-2; D is perhaps TRBD1 (6 bases). The CDR3 has 12 amino acids. Trimming pared 7 bases from V and 7 bases from J, leaving 13 bases between. In germline, CDR1 is MDHEN, CDR2 SYDVKM. This chain's CDR3 is CASKQGRGGYTF. CDR3 sequence (DNA): TGTGCCAGCAAGCAGGGGCGAGGTGGCTACACCTTC.

CDR3 in DNA: TGTGCCAGCAGTGGACAGGCCCGGATTGACCCTAAACTGTTTTTT. Translated: CASSGQARIDPKLFF. V is TRBV2 and J is TRBJ1-4, with a weak D call TRBD1 (6 bases). The CDR3 totals 15 residues. Germline loops: CDR1 SNHLY, CDR2 FYNNEI. With 4 bases removed from V and 11 bases from J, the gap between germline ends came to 20 bases.

This chain joins TRBV11-2 and TRBJ1-3; 7 positions agree with TRBD1. Losses at the gene ends were 5 bases for V and 4 bases for J; bases not matched to a gene: 11. This CDR3 is 16 amino acids long. In germline, CDR1 is SGHAT, CDR2 FQNNGV. CDR3: CASSHAQGSTGNTIYF. In nucleotides, the CDR3 is TGTGCCAGCAGCCATGCACAGGGGTCGACAGGAAACACCATATATTTT. Full variable domain (rest looked up from reference TRBV11-2 and TRBJ1-3): EAGVAQSPRYKIIEKRQSVAFWCNPISGHATLYWYQQILGQGPKLLIQFQNNGVVDDSQLPKDRFSAERLKGVDSTLKIQPAKLEDSAVYLCASSHAQGSTGNTIYFGEGSWLTVV.